Described below is a single TCR beta chain sequence and its context. The entry originates in a study of blood T cell repertoires in COVID-19. Profiling relied on immunoSEQ multiplex PCR, and the TCRdb table lists in-frame clones only, not all of them. Of some 80,000 clones listed, around 79% are singletons. V was clipped by 7 bases and J by 4 bases, with 17 bases between them. The CDR3 is made up of 15 amino acids. The germline CDR1 and CDR2 sequences are MNHEY and SMNVEV (reference sequence). The chain is built from TRBV27 and TRBJ1-5; perhaps TRBD1 as D (5 bases). Sequenced sample: peripheral blood. This clonotype was obtained from an elderly woman with active or convalescent COVID-19. CDR3 sequence (DNA): TGTGCCAGCAAGGAAAAGGGAGGGGTGAATCAGCCCCAGCATTTT. Protein sequence: CASKEKGGVNQPQHF.